This T cell receptor beta chain was captured by sequencing in a study of shared clonotypes between healthy human individuals. The study drew its donors from healthy HIV-negative adults without recent acute infections or vaccinations. Genomic DNA from each subset was divided evenly over several immunoSEQ plates. In the original workflow: From ImmunoSEQ came sequences covering only the junction and carrying no quality scores, so filtering differed. The table came from immunoSEQ multiplex PCR; TCRdb's copy has only in-frame clones and leaves some out. Clone size and the V and J calls come from that table; the DNA yielded D and trimming. This table holds 850,000 to 1,200,000 clones, about 75% found once. This CDR3 spans 14 amino acids. Germline V gene data show CDR1 as MDHEN and CDR2 as SYDVKM. The trim removed 6 bases at V and 4 bases at J, leaving 7 bases unmatched. Comments on this clone: Antigen: not known.

Notes on the study in general: With several donors compared, 4.5% to 6.5% of naive CD4 clonotypes were shared.

Specimen: memory CD4+ T cells sorted from blood. Subset in this sample: CD45RA-negative fraction. This TCR was sampled from a man between 18 and 29 years old in good health. This sequence joins TRBV28 and TRBJ1-2, with TRBD1 matching over 8 bases. The CDR3 nucleotides are TGTGCCAGCAGCCCGGAGGACAGGGTCTATGGCTACACCTTC. It encodes CASSPEDRVYGYTF.